This T cell receptor beta chain derives from a study of control samples from healthy donors and cancer patients. The CDR3 has 14 residues. Germline V CDR1 and CDR2: KGHDR, SFDVKD. Trimming left V 3 bases short and J 5 bases short, with 11 bases between. Only in-frame clones appear in the TCRdb table, and some are missing; sequencing was by immunoSEQ multiplex PCR. The sample lists about 220,000 clones; around 94% were seen once. Sequencing was done on a sample of blood. This receptor was obtained from a man between 45 and 60 years old in good health. This sequence joins TRBV24-1 and TRBJ2-3; D is uncertain. In nucleotides, the CDR3 is TGTGCCACCAGTGATGTCCCCCGAGGAGATACGCAGTATTTT. Its translation: CATSDVPRGDTQYF.